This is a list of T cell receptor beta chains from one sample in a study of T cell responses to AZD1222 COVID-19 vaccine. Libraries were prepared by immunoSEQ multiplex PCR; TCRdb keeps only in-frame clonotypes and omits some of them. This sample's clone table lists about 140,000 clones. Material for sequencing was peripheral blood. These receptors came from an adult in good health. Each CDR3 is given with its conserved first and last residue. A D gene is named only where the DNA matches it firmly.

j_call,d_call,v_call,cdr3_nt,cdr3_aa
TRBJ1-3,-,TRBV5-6,TGTGCCAGCAGCTTGTCGGGTGCTGGCTCTGGAAACACCATATATTTT,CASSLSGAGSGNTIYF
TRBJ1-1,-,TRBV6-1,TGTGCCAGCAGTGAGGTTATGAACACTGAAGCTTTCTTT,CASSEVMNTEAFF
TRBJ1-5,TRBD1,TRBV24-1,TGTGCCACCAGTGATGAGGGGACAGGGCCCAATCAGCCCCAGCATTTT,CATSDEGTGPNQPQHF
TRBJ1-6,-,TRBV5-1,TGCGCCAGCAGCTTGTATGAGAATTCACCCCTCCACTTT,CASSLYENSPLHF
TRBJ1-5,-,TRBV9,TGTGCCAGCAGCGTATCGGGGGCACAGCCCCAGCATTTT,CASSVSGAQPQHF
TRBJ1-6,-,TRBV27,TGTGCCAGCCTCCCCTCGGAGGGAGTTAATTCACCCCTCCACTTT,CASLPSEGVNSPLHF
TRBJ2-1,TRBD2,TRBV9,TGTGCCAGCAGCGTATTAGCGGGGGCCTACAATGAGCAGTTCTTC,CASSVLAGAYNEQFF
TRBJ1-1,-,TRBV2,TGTGCCAGCACCCTCCAAACGGCAGTGAACACTGAAGCTTTCTTT,CASTLQTAVNTEAFF
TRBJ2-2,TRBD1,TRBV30,TGTGCCTGGAGTGTCAGGACAGGGGAGATCGCCGGGGAGCTGTTTTTT,CAWSVRTGEIAGELFF
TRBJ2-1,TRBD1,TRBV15,TGTGCCACCAGCAGTCAGGGGGCGAACAATGAGCAGTTCTTC,CATSSQGANNEQFF
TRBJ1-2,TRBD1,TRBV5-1,TGCGCCAGCAGCTTGGGTCGGACAGGGGGAAATAGGAACTATGGCTACACCTTC,CASSLGRTGGNRNYGYTF
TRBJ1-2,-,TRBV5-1,TGCGCCAGCAGCCCAACCGCCGATCTAAGCATGGGCTACACCTTC,CASSPTADLSMGYTF
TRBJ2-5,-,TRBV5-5,TGTGCCAGCAGCACCTCCGCGGGAAGGGAGACCCAGTACTTC,CASSTSAGRETQYF
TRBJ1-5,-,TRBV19,TGTGCCAGTAGTATAGGGGCCGGCAGGGACAGCAATCAGCCCCAGCATTTT,CASSIGAGRDSNQPQHF
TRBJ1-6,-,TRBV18,TGTGCCAGCTCACCCGGACCGTTTAATTCACCCCTCCACTTT,CASSPGPFNSPLHF
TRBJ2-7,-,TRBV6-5,TGTGCCAGTCAGGGTACCTACGAGCAGTACTTC,CASQGTYEQYF
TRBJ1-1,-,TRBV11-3,TGTGCCAGCAGCCCCTCGAGGCAGCTGGGGCGTGAAGCTTTCTTT,CASSPSRQLGREAFF